Listed below are T cell receptor beta chains from one sample, sequenced in a study of T cell responses to AZD1222 COVID-19 vaccine. The table came from immunoSEQ multiplex PCR; TCRdb's copy has only in-frame clones and leaves some out. Of approximately 160,000 clones listed, just under 95% were seen once; the top ten hold approximately 0.97%. Here the sequenced sample was peripheral blood, taken on day 0 of AZD1222 vaccination. All receptors derive from an adult in good health. CDR3s include the opening cysteine and the closing phenylalanine or tryptophan. The order of the fields is V gene, D gene, J gene, clone size, CDR3 DNA, CDR3 protein. A D gene is named only where the DNA matches it firmly. Rows may omit the clone size; those that give it use once, few, many or a size class.

TRBV5-4	-	TRBJ1-5	once	TGTGCCAGCAGCTTGGACCCAACGGGGCCCCAGCATTTT	CASSLDPTGPQHF
TRBV30	-	TRBJ1-6	-	TGTGCCTGGAGTGTACTTTCAGGAATTTCTAATTCACCCCTCCACTTT	CAWSVLSGISNSPLHF
TRBV19	TRBD1	TRBJ1-4	once	TGTGCCAGTAGTATACAACCGGACGACAGGGGGGCGGATAATGAAAAACTGTTTTTT	CASSIQPDDRGADNEKLFF
TRBV29-1	-	TRBJ2-5	-	TGCAGCGTTCGGGGAGGCGCGAGGGCCCAGTACTTC	CSVRGGARAQYF
TRBV6-5	-	TRBJ1-5	few	TGTGCCAGCAGTTACGCGTCAGGTGGTCAGCCCCAGCATTTT	CASSYASGGQPQHF
TRBV28	TRBD1	TRBJ1-6	-	TGTGCCAGCAGTTTTCTTAAAGGGACAGGCTCTTCACCCCTCCACTTT	CASSFLKGTGSSPLHF
TRBV12-5	-	TRBJ2-1	-	TGTGCTAGTGGTTTGGTACGGGCAGGGAAGTTCTTC	CASGLVRAGKFF
TRBV2	TRBD2	TRBJ2-2	-	TGTGCCAGCAGCCTTAGCGGGGGGGTTAACACCGGGGAGCTGTTTTTT	CASSLSGGVNTGELFF
TRBV5-1	-	TRBJ2-7	-	TGCGCCAGCAGCTTGGTACAGACAGAGTCCTACGAGCAGTACTTC	CASSLVQTESYEQYF
TRBV18	-	TRBJ1-2	-	TGTGCCAGCTCACCACCGATGACAGATGGCTACACCTTC	CASSPPMTDGYTF
TRBV10-3	TRBD1	TRBJ2-1	-	TGTGCCATCAGTGAGTCCCCGGACAGGGTAGGGAATGAGCAGTTCTTC	CAISESPDRVGNEQFF
TRBV19	-	TRBJ2-2	-	TGTGCCAGTATGTTGGGGCAGGGAAACACCGGGGAGCTGTTTTTT	CASMLGQGNTGELFF
TRBV6-5	-	TRBJ1-5	-	TGTGCCAGCAGGGTCTCCCGCAATCAGCCCCAGCATTTT	CASRVSRNQPQHF
TRBV7-9	-	TRBJ1-2	once	TGTGCCAGCAGCTTAGAACCTCCCCGCTGGGTCCTCTATGGCTACACCTTC	CASSLEPPRWVLYGYTF
TRBV6-5	TRBD2	TRBJ2-7	-	TGTGCCAGCAGTTACTCGTCTAGCGGGGGCTACGAGCAGTACTTC	CASSYSSSGGYEQYF
TRBV6-1	-	TRBJ1-1	-	TGTGCCAGCAGTGAAGATGTGGGGGAGAACACTGAAGCTTTCTTT	CASSEDVGENTEAFF
TRBV11-3	-	TRBJ1-3	-	TGTGCCAGCAGCCCAGACCCCGGCCTCACCATATATTTT	CASSPDPGLTIYF
TRBV24-1	-	TRBJ1-4	-	TGTGCCACCAGTGATCCCAGGGAGCCTAATGAAAAACTGTTTTTT	CATSDPREPNEKLFF
TRBV27	-	TRBJ1-4	-	TGTGCCAGCAGTTTACAGGCAAAGGGGAATGAAAAACTGTTTTTT	CASSLQAKGNEKLFF
TRBV5-1	-	TRBJ2-3	-	TGCGCCAGCAGCGCGCAAGGGAACACAGATACGCAGTATTTT	CASSAQGNTDTQYF
TRBV9	-	TRBJ1-2	-	TGTGCCAGCAGCGCGGACAGCGCCGTCACCTTC	CASSADSAVTF
TRBV5-1	TRBD1	TRBJ2-7	-	TGCGCCAGCCGATTTAGAACCGGGACAGGGACCTACGAGCAGTACTTC	CASRFRTGTGTYEQYF
TRBV24-1	TRBD1	TRBJ2-7	-	TGTGCCACCAGTGATTGGGGACAGCCCTTAGAGCAGTACTTC	CATSDWGQPLEQYF
TRBV5-1	TRBD1	TRBJ1-2	-	TGCGCCAGCAGCCCATCGACAGGGACTGGCTACACCTTC	CASSPSTGTGYTF
TRBV10-3	TRBD1	TRBJ1-2	-	TGTGCCATCAGTGGAGGGGACAGACCCGATCGCTACACCTTC	CAISGGDRPDRYTF
TRBV29-1	TRBD2	TRBJ2-5	-	TGCAGCGTTGCCCTTAGCGGGGGGCGCCAAGAGACCCAGTACTTC	CSVALSGGRQETQYF
TRBV5-8	TRBD1	TRBJ1-1	-	TGTGCCAGCAGCTACTACAGGGGCACTGAAGCTTTCTTT	CASSYYRGTEAFF
TRBV2	-	TRBJ1-4	-	TGTGCCAGCACTGTGGTGACAACTAATGAAAAACTGTTTTTT	CASTVVTTNEKLFF
TRBV2	-	TRBJ2-1	-	TGTGCCAGCAGCTCGGGATCCTCATACAATGAGCAGTTCTTC	CASSSGSSYNEQFF
TRBV15	-	TRBJ2-1	-	TGTGCCACCAGCAGTGGGTCACCACAATACAATGAGCAGTTCTTC	CATSSGSPQYNEQFF
TRBV5-8	-	TRBJ1-2	once	TGTGCCAGCAGCTTGGATCGCCAGGAACACACCTTC	CASSLDRQEHTF
TRBV7-2	-	TRBJ1-6	once	TGTGCCAGCAGCCTGATCCCGGGGGCAAGGGGGAATTCACCCCTCCACTTT	CASSLIPGARGNSPLHF
TRBV15	-	TRBJ2-1	-	TGTGCCACCAGCAGAGTACGGGGGATTGGAAATGAGCAGTTCTTC	CATSRVRGIGNEQFF
TRBV5-6	-	TRBJ2-4	-	TGTGCCAGCAGCTCCCCCCGCAAAAAAAACATTCAGTACTTC	CASSSPRKKNIQYF
TRBV4-1	-	TRBJ1-2	-	TGCGCCAGCAGCCCCGACAGGATGAAATATGGCTACACCTTC	CASSPDRMKYGYTF
TRBV14	-	TRBJ2-5	-	TGTGCCAGCAGCCAATGGCCATTTGGAGAGACCCAGTACTTC	CASSQWPFGETQYF
TRBV18	-	TRBJ2-5	-	TGTGCCAGCTCACCAGGGGGTACCCCAGAGACCCAGTACTTC	CASSPGGTPETQYF
TRBV5-6	-	TRBJ1-2	-	TGTGCCAGCACACAGGGTAACTATGGCTACACCTTC	CASTQGNYGYTF
TRBV2	TRBD1	TRBJ2-5	-	TGTGCCAGCAGTGACCGGGACAGACTATTTCAAGAGACCCAGTACTTC	CASSDRDRLFQETQYF
TRBV12-3/TRBV12-4	-	TRBJ2-3	-	TGTGCCAGCAGTTTAGGGAGCTCGGATACGCAGTATTTT	CASSLGSSDTQYF
TRBV13	-	TRBJ1-1	-	TGTGCCAGCAGGCAAACAGGCTCGCGCTCCATGAACACTGAGGAAGCTTTCTTT	CASRQTGSRSMNTEEAFF
TRBV2	-	TRBJ1-1	-	TGTGCCAGCAGTGAAGGGGGGCGGACTGAAGCTTTCTTT	CASSEGGRTEAFF
TRBV27	-	TRBJ2-7	-	TGTGCCAGCAGTTTATCGAACTCCTACGAGCAGTACTTC	CASSLSNSYEQYF
TRBV5-1	TRBD2	TRBJ2-5	-	TGCGCCAGCAGCTCCTCTAGCGGGGAGACCCAGTACTTC	CASSSSSGETQYF
TRBV14	-	TRBJ2-5	once	TGTGCCAGCAGCCCCAAACCTTGGGACCAAGAGACCCAGTACTTC	CASSPKPWDQETQYF
TRBV5-4	-	TRBJ2-4	-	TGTGCCAGCAGCTTGCGGGGAGATGCCAAAAACATTCAGTACTTC	CASSLRGDAKNIQYF
TRBV24-1	TRBD2	TRBJ2-5	-	TGTGCCACCAGCGGGGGGTCACAAGAGACCCAGTACTTC	CATSGGSQETQYF
TRBV2	-	TRBJ2-2	-	TGTGCCAGCAGTGAGGGGGACGGACCAGCCACCGGGGAGCTGTTTTTT	CASSEGDGPATGELFF
TRBV11-2	TRBD1	TRBJ1-3	-	TGTGCCAGCAGCCGGACAGGGGGCTCTGGAAACACCATATATTTT	CASSRTGGSGNTIYF
TRBV6-1	TRBD1	TRBJ1-4	-	TGTGCCAGCAGTGAAAACAGGGGGCGCGGTGAAAAACTGTTTTTT	CASSENRGRGEKLFF
TRBV9	TRBD1	TRBJ2-6	-	TGTGCCAGCAGCGTGACAGGGGCTGGGGCCAACGTCCTGACTTTC	CASSVTGAGANVLTF
TRBV5-4	-	TRBJ2-2	once	TGTGCCAGCAGCTTCTACGGGAACACCGGGGAGCTGTTTTTT	CASSFYGNTGELFF